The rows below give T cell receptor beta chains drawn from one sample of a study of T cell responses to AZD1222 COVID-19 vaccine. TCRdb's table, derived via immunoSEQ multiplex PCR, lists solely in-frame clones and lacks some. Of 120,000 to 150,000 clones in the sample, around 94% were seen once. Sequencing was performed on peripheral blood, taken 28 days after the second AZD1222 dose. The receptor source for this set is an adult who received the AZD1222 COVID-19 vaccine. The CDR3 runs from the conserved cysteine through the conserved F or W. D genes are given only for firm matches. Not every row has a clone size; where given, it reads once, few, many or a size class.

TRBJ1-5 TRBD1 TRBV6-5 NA CASRRTGFPNQPQHF TGTGCCAGCAGGAGGACAGGGTTTCCCAATCAGCCCCAGCATTTT
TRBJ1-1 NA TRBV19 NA CASKEDRYTEAFF TGTGCCAGTAAGGAGGACCGGTACACTGAAGCTTTCTTT
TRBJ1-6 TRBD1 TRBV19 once CASSLQGQRSPLHF TGTGCCAGTAGTCTACAGGGGCAGAGGTCACCCCTCCACTTT
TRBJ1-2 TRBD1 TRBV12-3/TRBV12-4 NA CASSRTGGYGYTF TGTGCCAGCAGCCGAACAGGGGGCTATGGCTACACCTTC
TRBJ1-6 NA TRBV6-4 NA CASGRALNSPLHF TGTGCCAGCGGCAGGGCCCTTAATTCACCCCTCCACTTT
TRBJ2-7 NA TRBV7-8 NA CASSLGNEQYF TGTGCCAGCAGCCTCGGTAACGAGCAGTACTTC
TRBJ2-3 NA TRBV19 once CASSMRSFRVSGTDTQYF TGTGCCAGTAGTATGCGGTCGTTTAGGGTCTCGGGCACAGATACGCAGTATTTT
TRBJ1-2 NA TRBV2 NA CASSVRRDHLSGYTF TGTGCCAGCAGCGTTCGAAGGGACCACTTGAGTGGCTACACCTTC
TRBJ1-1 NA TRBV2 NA CASSEQGVNTEAFF TGTGCCAGCAGTGAGCAAGGGGTGAACACTGAAGCTTTCTTT
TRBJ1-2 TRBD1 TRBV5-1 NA CASSWGTDTYLNYGYTF TGCGCCAGCAGTTGGGGGACAGACACTTACCTTAACTATGGCTACACCTTC
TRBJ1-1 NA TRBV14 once CASSQDIPNTEAFF TGTGCCAGCAGCCAAGATATCCCGAACACTGAAGCTTTCTTT
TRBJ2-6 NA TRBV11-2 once CASSPIRSSGANVLTF TGTGCCAGCAGCCCGATCCGAAGCTCTGGGGCCAACGTCCTGACTTTC
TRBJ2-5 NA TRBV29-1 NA CSVEGNQETQYF TGCAGCGTTGAGGGTAACCAAGAGACCCAGTACTTC
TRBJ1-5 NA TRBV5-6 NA CASSLALTGNQPQHF TGTGCCAGCAGCTTGGCACTCACCGGCAATCAGCCCCAGCATTTT
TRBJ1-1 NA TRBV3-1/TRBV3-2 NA CASSQIRGEAFF TGTGCCAGCAGCCAAATCAGGGGTGAAGCTTTCTTT
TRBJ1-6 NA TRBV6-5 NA CASSYRGSYNSPLHF TGTGCCAGCAGTTACAGGGGCTCCTATAATTCACCCCTCCACTTT
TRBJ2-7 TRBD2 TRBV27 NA CASSPSGRGYEQYF TGTGCCAGCAGTCCTAGCGGGAGAGGCTACGAGCAGTACTTC
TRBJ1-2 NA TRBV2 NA CASNSDRFRDGYTF TGTGCCAGCAACAGTGACAGGTTCAGGGATGGCTACACCTTC
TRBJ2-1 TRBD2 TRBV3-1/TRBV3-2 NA CASSPRIAGANEQFF TGTGCCAGCAGCCCCCGTATAGCGGGCGCCAATGAGCAGTTCTTC
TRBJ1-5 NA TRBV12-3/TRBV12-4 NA CASSKVGNQPQHF TGTGCCAGCAGCAAGGTCGGCAATCAGCCCCAGCATTTT
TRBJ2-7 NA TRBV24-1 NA CATGQAGIF TGTGCCACCGGCCAGGCGGGTATTTTC
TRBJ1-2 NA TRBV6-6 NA CASSMGHPNDGYTF TGTGCCAGCAGTATGGGACATCCAAACGATGGCTACACCTTC
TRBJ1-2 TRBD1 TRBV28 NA CASIQGARGYTF TGTGCCAGCATTCAGGGGGCGCGAGGCTACACCTTC
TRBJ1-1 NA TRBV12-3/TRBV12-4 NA CASRGTPSTEAFF TGTGCCAGCAGGGGGACACCTAGTACTGAAGCTTTCTTT
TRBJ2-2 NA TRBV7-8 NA CASSRDTGELFF TGTGCCAGCAGCCGAGACACCGGGGAGCTGTTTTTT
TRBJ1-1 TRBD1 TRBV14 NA CASSHWDSRSDTEAFF TGTGCCAGCAGCCATTGGGACAGCCGCTCCGACACTGAAGCTTTCTTT
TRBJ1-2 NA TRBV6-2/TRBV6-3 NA CASSYGTNSGYTF TGTGCCAGCAGTTACGGGACCAACTCAGGCTACACCTTC
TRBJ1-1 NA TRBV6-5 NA CASSLMRMNTEAFF TGTGCCAGCAGTCTAATGAGAATGAACACTGAAGCTTTCTTT
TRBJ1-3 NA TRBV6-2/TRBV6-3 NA CASSYFGNTIYF TGTGCCAGCAGTTACTTTGGAAACACCATATATTTT
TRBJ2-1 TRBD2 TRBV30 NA CAWSVGLAGKYEQFF TGTGCCTGGAGTGTAGGACTAGCGGGAAAGTATGAGCAGTTCTTC
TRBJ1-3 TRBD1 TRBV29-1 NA CSVVQGAGNTIYF TGCAGCGTCGTACAGGGGGCTGGAAACACCATATATTTT
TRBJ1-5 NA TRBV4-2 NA CASSQEAYSNQPQHF TGTGCCAGCAGCCAAGAAGCGTATAGCAATCAGCCCCAGCATTTT
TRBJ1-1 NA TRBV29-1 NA CSVRLDMNTEAFF TGCAGCGTAAGATTGGACATGAACACTGAAGCTTTCTTT
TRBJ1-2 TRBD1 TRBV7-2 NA CASSSQGNYGYTF TGTGCCAGCAGCTCACAGGGGAACTATGGCTACACCTTC
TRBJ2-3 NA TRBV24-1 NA CATSDTTGTDTQYF TGTGCCACCAGTGATACAACAGGGACAGATACGCAGTATTTT
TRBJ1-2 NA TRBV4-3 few CASSQERGFGYGYTF TGCGCCAGCAGCCAAGAACGGGGGTTCGGCTATGGCTACACCTTC
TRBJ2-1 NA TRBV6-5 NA CASSYSEANRLFF TGTGCCAGCAGTTACTCGGAGGCTAACCGACTGTTCTTC
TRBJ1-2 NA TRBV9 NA CASSAMGARDGYTF TGTGCCAGCAGCGCAATGGGGGCGCGGGATGGCTACACCTTC
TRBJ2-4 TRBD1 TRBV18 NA CASSPVRQGEKNIQYF TGTGCCAGCTCACCAGTTAGGCAGGGGGAGAAAAACATTCAGTACTTC
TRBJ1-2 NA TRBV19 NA CASRFPEGLLNYGYTF TGTGCCAGTAGATTTCCGGAGGGTCTCCTTAACTATGGCTACACCTTC
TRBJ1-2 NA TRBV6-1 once CASSEGIGYGYTF TGTGCCAGCAGTGAAGGGATAGGGTACGGCTACACCTTC
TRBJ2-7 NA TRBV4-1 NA CASSQSGESEQYF TGCGCCAGCAGCCAATCGGGGGAAAGCGAGCAGTACTTC
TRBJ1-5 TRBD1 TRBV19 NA CASREGGEQPQHF TGTGCCAGTAGAGAAGGGGGCGAACAGCCCCAGCATTTT
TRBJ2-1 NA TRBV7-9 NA CASIPSGARAEQFF TGTGCCAGCATCCCCAGCGGAGCGAGGGCTGAGCAGTTCTTC
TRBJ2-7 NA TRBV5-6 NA CASSLLLFEQYF TGTGCCAGCAGTTTATTACTCTTCGAGCAGTACTTC
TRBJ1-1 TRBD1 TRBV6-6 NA CASSRQGAGNTEAFF TGTGCCAGCAGCCGACAGGGGGCAGGGAACACTGAAGCTTTCTTT
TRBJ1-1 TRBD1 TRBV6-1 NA CASSFDRGWGTEAFF TGTGCCAGCAGTTTCGACAGGGGATGGGGCACTGAAGCTTTCTTT
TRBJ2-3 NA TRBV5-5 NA CASIGEWGADTQYF TGTGCCAGCATAGGGGAGTGGGGGGCAGATACGCAGTATTTT
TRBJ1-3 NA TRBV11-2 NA CASSSTHVFSGNTIYF TGTGCCAGCAGCTCGACACACGTCTTCTCTGGAAACACCATATATTTT
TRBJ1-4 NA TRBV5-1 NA CASATDSTNEKLFF TGCGCCAGCGCTACAGATTCAACTAATGAAAAACTGTTTTTT
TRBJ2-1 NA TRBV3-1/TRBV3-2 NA CASSHRQAYNEQFF TGTGCCAGCAGTCATAGACAAGCCTACAATGAGCAGTTCTTC
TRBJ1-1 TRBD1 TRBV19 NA CATKTGGNTEAFF TGTGCCACCAAGACAGGGGGGAACACTGAAGCTTTCTTT
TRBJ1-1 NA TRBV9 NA CASSVGSGGNTEAFF TGTGCCAGCAGCGTAGGATCGGGTGGGAACACTGAAGCTTTCTTT
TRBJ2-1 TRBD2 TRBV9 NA CASSGESGGVYNEQFF TGTGCCAGCAGTGGGGAGAGCGGGGGGGTCTACAATGAGCAGTTCTTC
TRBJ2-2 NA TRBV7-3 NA CASSFEGPGYTEIGELFF TGTGCCAGCAGCTTTGAGGGGCCGGGTTACACGGAAATCGGGGAGCTGTTTTTT
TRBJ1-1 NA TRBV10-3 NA CAISGGPGDTEAFF TGTGCCATCAGTGGGGGACCCGGGGACACTGAAGCTTTCTTT
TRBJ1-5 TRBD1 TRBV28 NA CASVRTGGSNQPQHF TGTGCCAGCGTGCGCACAGGGGGCTCTAATCAGCCCCAGCATTTT